The entry below gives a single T cell receptor (beta chain) sequence along with its context. The sample originates from a study of blood T cell repertoires in COVID-19. Turning to the study itself: Sites in the United States, Italy and Spain provided acute and convalescent COVID-19 samples. Nucleic acid was either cDNA or gDNA, and it came from T cells, B-cell-depleted T cells, or PBMCs.

In the source study's methods: Estimation of nucleated cell counts relied on the amplification of reference gene primers. The protocol was immunoSEQ multiplex PCR, while the TCRdb copy is restricted to in-frame clones and leaves out a portion. That table supplies the V and J calls and clone size; D and trimming were determined from the DNA. The table lists 200,000 to 250,000 clones, approximately 83% of them singletons. The CDR3 length is 14 residues. V was clipped by 0 bases and J by 3 bases, with 6 bases between them. Germline values: CDR1 MNHEY, CDR2 SVGEGT. The TCR comes from a woman aged 50 to 60 with acute or convalescent COVID-19. Sequenced material: peripheral blood. The chain links TRBV6-2 or TRBV6-3 to TRBJ1-5; no reliable D call. The CDR3 here is CASSYSRANQPQHF. Here the CDR3 DNA reads TGTGCCAGCAGTTACTCGAGGGCCAATCAGCCCCAGCATTTT.